This is a list of T cell receptor beta chains from one sample in a study of OX40 agonist ivuxolimab in advanced cancers. Repertoires were generated with immunoSEQ multiplex PCR, while TCRdb's copy carries only in-frame clones and drops some. The repertoire holds roughly 74,000 clones, with 80% to 85% as singletons. Here the sequenced sample was CD4+ or CD8+ T cells sorted from blood, taken in a trial of the OX40 agonist ivuxolimab. Receptors originate from an adult with an advanced solid tumor such as melanoma, head and neck, liver or kidney cancer. Both conserved end residues are part of each CDR3. The D gene is left open where the match is weak. Size is omitted from some rows. Given values are once, few, many or a class for expanded clones.

cdr3_aa,cdr3_nt,j_call,d_call,clone_size,v_call
CASSDSASNYGYTF,TGTGCCAGCAGTGACTCCGCGAGTAACTATGGCTACACCTTC,TRBJ1-2,.,.,TRBV6-4
CASSRDLNEKLFF,TGCGCCAGCAGCAGGGACCTTAATGAAAAACTGTTTTTT,TRBJ1-4,.,few,TRBV5-1
CASSLANGVSEQYF,TGTGCCAGCAGCTTAGCTAACGGGGTCAGCGAGCAGTACTTC,TRBJ2-7,.,.,TRBV7-9
CASSLAANTGELFF,TGTGCCAGCAGCTTAGCAGCGAACACCGGGGAGCTGTTTTTT,TRBJ2-2,.,few,TRBV7-9
CASSTSGSRLNTEAFF,TGTGCCAGTAGTACCTCAGGGTCGCGCCTGAACACTGAAGCTTTCTTT,TRBJ1-1,.,few,TRBV19
CASSTITGYETQYF,TGTGCCAGCAGCACGATTACAGGGTACGAGACCCAGTACTTC,TRBJ2-5,.,few,TRBV5-4
CASSLGGRRTNEQFF,TGTGCCAGCAGCTTAGGGGGTCGGCGCACCAATGAGCAGTTCTTC,TRBJ2-1,.,.,TRBV7-2
CASRVHGSTEAFF,TGTGCCAGCAGGGTACACGGGAGCACTGAAGCTTTCTTT,TRBJ1-1,.,.,TRBV27
CASSRDLYGYTF,TGTGCCAGCAGTAGGGACCTCTATGGCTACACCTTC,TRBJ1-2,.,.,TRBV28
CASSIEGRGNQPQHF,TGTGCCAGTAGTATCGAGGGACGGGGCAATCAGCCCCAGCATTTT,TRBJ1-5,.,.,TRBV19
CASSLFTNRDGGEQYF,TGTGCCAGCTCACTTTTCACGAACAGGGACGGAGGCGAGCAGTACTTC,TRBJ2-7,.,.,TRBV18
CASSLVAGSNEQFF,TGCGCCAGCAGCTTGGTGGCGGGAAGTAATGAGCAGTTCTTC,TRBJ2-1,.,.,TRBV5-1
CASSPGGTRKNEQFF,TGTGCCAGCAGTCCCGGAGGGACTAGAAAGAATGAGCAGTTCTTC,TRBJ2-1,TRBD2,.,TRBV28
CASSPQEGDTQYF,TGTGCCAGCTCACCACAAGAAGGGGATACGCAGTATTTT,TRBJ2-3,.,.,TRBV18
CASSERRGRGYGYTF,TGTGCCAGCAGTGAACGCCGGGGCAGGGGCTATGGCTACACCTTC,TRBJ1-2,.,few,TRBV2
CASRWASGRGGEQFF,TGCGCCAGCAGATGGGCTAGCGGGAGAGGGGGTGAGCAGTTCTTC,TRBJ2-1,TRBD2,.,TRBV5-1
CSVEDRLIAGGMTDTQYF,TGCAGCGTTGAGGACAGGTTAATAGCGGGAGGAATGACAGATACGCAGTATTTT,TRBJ2-3,TRBD2,.,TRBV29-1
CASSLDGGKTDTQYF,TGTGCCAGCAGCTTAGACGGGGGGAAAACAGATACGCAGTATTTT,TRBJ2-3,TRBD2,.,TRBV7-2
CASSPPGQIKYGYTF,TGTGCCAGCAGTCCTCCGGGACAGATAAAGTATGGCTACACCTTC,TRBJ1-2,TRBD1,once,TRBV27
CASRPSRGAEAFF,TGTGCCAGTAGACCCTCAAGGGGAGCTGAAGCTTTCTTT,TRBJ1-1,.,.,TRBV19
CASTNLGNEQFF,TGTGCCAGCACGAACCTGGGGAATGAGCAGTTCTTC,TRBJ2-1,.,.,TRBV25-1
CASSLAPGRGYTF,TGTGCCAGCAGCTTAGCCCCAGGGAGAGGCTACACCTTC,TRBJ1-2,.,.,TRBV11-2
CAWSDNTEAFF,TGTGCCTGGAGTGACAACACTGAAGCTTTCTTT,TRBJ1-1,.,few,TRBV30
CASTSNPGQGYEQYF,TGTGCCAGCACAAGTAATCCGGGACAGGGGTACGAGCAGTACTTC,TRBJ2-7,TRBD1,.,TRBV6-1
CAISEIQGMNTEAFF,TGTGCCATCAGTGAGATTCAGGGTATGAACACTGAAGCTTTCTTT,TRBJ1-1,.,.,TRBV10-3
CASSYRTGPTEAFF,TGTGCCAGCAGCTACCGGACAGGTCCTACTGAAGCTTTCTTT,TRBJ1-1,TRBD1,once,TRBV11-1
CASSARDRGLLNTEAFF,TGTGCCAGCAGCGCGCGGGACAGGGGGCTCCTGAACACTGAAGCTTTCTTT,TRBJ1-1,TRBD1,once,TRBV7-9
CASSRGGNYNEQFF,TGCGCCAGCAGCCGGGGAGGGAATTACAATGAGCAGTTCTTC,TRBJ2-1,TRBD2,.,TRBV4-1
CAISGGASSGNTIYF,TGTGCCATCAGTGGGGGTGCGAGCTCTGGAAACACCATATATTTT,TRBJ1-3,.,.,TRBV10-3
CASSSNVPGTNNEQFF,TGTGCCAGCAGCTCCAATGTTCCTGGGACTAACAATGAGCAGTTCTTC,TRBJ2-1,TRBD2,.,TRBV7-3
CASSQARQGIEQYF,TGCGCCAGCAGCCAAGCCCGACAGGGAATCGAGCAGTACTTC,TRBJ2-7,TRBD1,.,TRBV4-1
CASSVTRPLRGQYF,TGTGCCAGCAGTGTCACAAGACCCCTCCGAGGGCAGTACTTC,TRBJ2-7,.,.,TRBV6-1
CASSIGGAGANVLTF,TGTGCCAGTAGTATAGGCGGGGCTGGGGCCAACGTCCTGACTTTC,TRBJ2-6,.,.,TRBV19
CASSPAPGSASPLHF,TGTGCCAGCAGTCCAGCACCAGGGTCGGCTTCACCCCTCCACTTT,TRBJ1-6,.,.,TRBV7-2
CAVKTRAPDTQYF,TGTGCCGTAAAAACCAGGGCTCCGGATACGCAGTATTTT,TRBJ2-3,.,.,TRBV10-3
CASSYRSDGPYEQYF,TGTGCCAGCAGTTACCGATCCGACGGACCCTACGAGCAGTACTTC,TRBJ2-7,.,.,TRBV6-5
CASSLNRREGQGTQYF,TGTGCCAGCAGCTTAAACAGGCGGGAGGGCCAGGGTACGCAGTATTTT,TRBJ2-3,TRBD2,once,TRBV7-2
CASSQPRSAGTTSTDTQYF,TGCGCCAGCAGCCAACCCCGATCGGCAGGGACAACTAGCACAGATACGCAGTATTTT,TRBJ2-3,.,.,TRBV4-3
CASSKTGAPEAFF,TGTGCCAGCAGCAAGACAGGGGCACCTGAAGCTTTCTTT,TRBJ1-1,TRBD1,.,TRBV11-2
CASSLGTGPRELFF,TGTGCCAGCAGCTTAGGGACAGGCCCCCGGGAGCTGTTTTTT,TRBJ2-2,TRBD1,.,TRBV11-3
CASSYGTGVTYGYTF,TGTGCCAGCAGTTACGGGACAGGGGTGACCTATGGCTACACCTTC,TRBJ1-2,TRBD1,.,TRBV6-6
CASGLSAGQQPQHF,TGTGCTAGTGGTTTATCGGCGGGACAGCAGCCCCAGCATTTT,TRBJ1-5,TRBD1,.,TRBV12-5
CASSRTSGPGETQYF,TGCGCCAGCAGCCGCACTAGCGGACCGGGGGAGACCCAGTACTTC,TRBJ2-5,TRBD2,.,TRBV5-1
CASSERQARSYEQYF,TGTGCCAGCAGTGAAAGACAGGCTCGCTCCTACGAGCAGTACTTC,TRBJ2-7,.,.,TRBV2
CASTRGRPPAVLTF,TGTGCCAGCACCCGAGGTAGGCCCCCTGCCGTCCTGACTTTC,TRBJ2-6,.,.,TRBV2
CASSLIGGHPRNEQYF,TGTGCCAGCAGCTTGATAGGAGGGCATCCCCGAAACGAGCAGTACTTC,TRBJ2-7,.,few,TRBV5-4